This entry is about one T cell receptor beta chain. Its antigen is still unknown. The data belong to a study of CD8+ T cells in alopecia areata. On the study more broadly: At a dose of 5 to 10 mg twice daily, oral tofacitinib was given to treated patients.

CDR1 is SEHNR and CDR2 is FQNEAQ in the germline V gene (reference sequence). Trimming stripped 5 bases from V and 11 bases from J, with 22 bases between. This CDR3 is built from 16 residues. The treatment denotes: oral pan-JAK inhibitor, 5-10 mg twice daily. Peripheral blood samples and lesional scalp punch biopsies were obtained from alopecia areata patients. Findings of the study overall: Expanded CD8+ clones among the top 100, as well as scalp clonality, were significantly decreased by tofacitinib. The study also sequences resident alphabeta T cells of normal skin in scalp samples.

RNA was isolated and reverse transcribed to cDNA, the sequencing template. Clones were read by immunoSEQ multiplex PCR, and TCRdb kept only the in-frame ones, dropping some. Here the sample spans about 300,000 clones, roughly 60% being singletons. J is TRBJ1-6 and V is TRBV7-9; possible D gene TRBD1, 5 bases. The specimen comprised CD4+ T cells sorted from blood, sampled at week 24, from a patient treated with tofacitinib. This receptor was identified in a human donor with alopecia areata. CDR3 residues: CASSPIPPGDGPPLHF. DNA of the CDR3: TGTGCCAGCAGCCCAATCCCCCCGGGGGATGGACCACCCCTCCACTTT.